A single T cell receptor beta chain is shown here with its context. Its cognate antigen is unknown. Looked up from germline, CDR1 is DFQATT and CDR2 is SNEGSKA (reference sequence). The CDR3 sequence is 13 residues long. The sample originates from a study of T cells in Graves' hyperthyroidism and ophthalmopathy. The study's findings and limits: The blood repertoire included most of the expanded thyroid clonotypes above 0.001. Ophthalmopathy and stable hyperthyroidism were told apart by a 13 V-J model.

The CDR3 regions of TCR beta were amplified from RNA transcripts. Researchers ran a first-round RT-PCR on the TCR CDR3 using the HTBI primer set. TCRdb analysed the multiplex PCR reads with MiXCR anew, one entry per CDR3 protein. Of under 650,000 distinct CDR3 sequences listed, 15% to 20% were seen once; the top ten hold about 3.8%. Thyroid ultrasound and orbital computed tomography, with clinical symptoms and serum thyroxine and TRAb, informed diagnoses. This receptor was identified in a woman in her twenties or thirties with Graves' hyperthyroidism. V and J are TRBV20-1 and TRBJ1-2, with 7 bases identical to TRBD1. The sample taken for sequencing was blood. The CDR3, as DNA: TGCAATGCCGGGCCCACGGGACAGTATGGCTACACCTTC. Translated, it gives CNAGPTGQYGYTF.